The entry that follows covers one TCR beta chain sequence. This entry is derived from a study of blood T cells in healthy people across ages. In terms of origin and age, donors were healthy Caucasian individuals from Russia aged roughly 6 to 95. The use of a sample-barcoded 5' primer and a J-beta primer mix characterized a second PCR of about 7 to 12 cycles. Every cDNA was tagged by a template-switch adaptor with 12 random nucleotides. TCRdb called the 5' RACE reads again in MiXCR, with one record for every CDR3 protein. This sample carries 650,000 to 900,000 distinct CDR3 sequences, under 80% of them seen once, and the ten largest clones take 25% to 30%. The sample consisted of blood. This sequence originates from a man aged 30 to 45 in good health.

CDR3 DNA sequence: TGTGCCAGCAGTTTTCAGGGGCGAGGTGGCTACACCTTC. Protein: CASSFQGRGGYTF. The rearrangement uses TRBV12-3 or TRBV12-4 and TRBJ1-2, with D perhaps TRBD1 (6 bases). The CDR3 length is 13 residues. V lost 3 bases, J lost 7 bases, and 12 bases lay in between.